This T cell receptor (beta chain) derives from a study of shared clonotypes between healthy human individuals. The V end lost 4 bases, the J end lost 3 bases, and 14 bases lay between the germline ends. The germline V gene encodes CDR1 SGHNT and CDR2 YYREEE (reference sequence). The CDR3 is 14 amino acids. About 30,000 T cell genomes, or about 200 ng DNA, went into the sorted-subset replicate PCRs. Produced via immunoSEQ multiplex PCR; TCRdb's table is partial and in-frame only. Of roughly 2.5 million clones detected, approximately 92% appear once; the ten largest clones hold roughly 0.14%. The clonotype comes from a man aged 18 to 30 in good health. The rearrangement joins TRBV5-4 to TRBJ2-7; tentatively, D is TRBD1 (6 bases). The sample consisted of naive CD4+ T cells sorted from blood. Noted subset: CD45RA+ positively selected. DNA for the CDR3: TGTGCCAGCAGCCCGGACAGTCAGCGCTACGAGCAGTACTTC. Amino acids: CASSPDSQRYEQYF.